This TCR beta chain was sequenced in a study of regulatory T cells in long-lasting Graves disease. This sample's time point: newly diagnosed GD, antithyroid drugs for less than 3 months. RNA isolated from PBMCs was used to make the TCR library. The germline CDR1 and CDR2 sequences are MNHEY and SVGEGT. The CDR3 contains 17 residues. V was pared by 4 bases and J by 2 bases, with 10 bases of the junction left unmatched. Library construction for TCR beta used iRepertoire HTBI primers and Arm-PCR of CDR3 regions. In TCRdb, the multiplex PCR reads were re-called with MiXCR into one record per CDR3 protein. The sample lists around 480,000 distinct CDR3 sequences, roughly 15% seen once, with more than 20% in the top ten. This clonotype is termed medium-sized (0.01 to 0.1%). The data were also submitted as part of a second study, on T cells in Graves' hyperthyroidism and ophthalmopathy.

This clonotype was sampled from a woman aged 35-60 years with Graves disease. This sequence joins TRBV6-2 or TRBV6-3 and TRBJ2-3; 9 nucleotides match TRBD1. This material consisted of peripheral blood mononuclear cells (PBMCs), taken at new diagnosis, from a patient treated with antithyroid drugs. CDR3 amino acids: CASSSGQGPTSTDTQYF. Here the CDR3 DNA reads TGTGCCAGCAGTTCGGGACAGGGACCCACGTCCACAGATACGCAGTATTTT.